This T cell receptor beta chain was captured in a study of PD-L1 blockade in urothelial cancer. On the study more broadly: Male sex and bladder-origin urothelial cancer characterized about 85% of the 29 patients. Patients arrived having already received 0 to 3 prior chemotherapy regimens. Investigators checked blood 3 weeks (second dose) and 6 weeks after treatment start. Median T cell yield per blood sample was some 140,000 cells.

The method was immunoSEQ multiplex PCR; TCRdb's version includes in-frame clones alone and lacks a portion of them. The data contain 35,000 to 45,000 clones, approximately 90% of them seen just once; the ten biggest clones take up approximately 8.8%. The germline V gene has CDR1 MDHEN and CDR2 SYDVKM. This CDR3 is 13 amino acids long. Trimming took off 6 bases at V and 4 bases at J, with 7 bases between the two ends. The receptor was derived from a man between 65 and 80 years old with urothelial cancer. The starting material was PBMCs, obtained around atezolizumab (anti-PD-L1) treatment. The chain recombines TRBV28 with TRBJ2-6; TRBD2 is a possible D gene (5 bases). The CDR3 nucleotides read TGTGCCAGCAGGAGGGTCGGGGCCAACGTCCTGACTTTC. It is translated as CASRRVGANVLTF.